The entry below gives a single T cell receptor (beta chain) sequence along with its context. Trimming pared 3 bases from V and 6 bases from J, leaving 14 bases between. Germline lookup yields CDR1 KGHSH and CDR2 LQKENI. This CDR3 contains 14 residues. This entry belongs to a study of OX40 agonist ivuxolimab in advanced cancers. Drawing of blood for sampling happened at baseline, at cycle 4 day 1, and at cycle 7 day 1. Assay used: immunoSEQ multiplex PCR; TCRdb lists only in-frame clones, some missing. The table records tens of thousands of clones, around 80% of them present only once. The chain links TRBV18 to TRBJ1-2, with D possibly matching TRBD1 (6 bases). The sequence was obtained from an adult with an advanced solid tumor such as melanoma, head and neck, liver or kidney cancer. The sequenced sample was CD4+ or CD8+ T cells sorted from blood, obtained in a trial of the OX40 agonist ivuxolimab. CDR3 in amino acids: CASSPTLRGDGYTF. The CDR3 DNA reads as TGTGCCAGCTCACCGACGCTCAGGGGTGATGGCTACACCTTC.